A selection of T cell receptor beta chains follows, all from one sample in a study of breast tumors, draining lymph nodes, adjacent tissues. Using its own MiXCR run on the multiplex PCR reads, TCRdb lists one record per CDR3 protein. The table has over 20,000 distinct CDR3 sequences, more than 25% seen once. Source material: breast tumor tissue. The receptors were gathered from a female donor with breast cancer. Some clones in this sample may be carry-over from other donors' samples. Both conserved end residues are part of each CDR3. D genes are given only for firm matches. Size tells how often a clone was seen (once, few, many) or the class of an expanded clone, and some rows leave it out.

V	J	size	D	DNA	CDR3
TRBV25-1	TRBJ2-2	many	TRBD1	TGTGCCAGCAGTGAATACCAAGGGACAGGGCGCACCGGGGAGCTGTTTTTT	CASSEYQGTGRTGELFF
TRBV27	TRBJ2-7	many	-	TGTGCCAGCAGTTTACGGCGCGGCTCCTACGAGCAGTACTTC	CASSLRRGSYEQYF
TRBV14	TRBJ2-1	medium-sized	-	TGTGCCAGCAGCCTGAGGACCATCTACAATGAGCAGTTCTTC	CASSLRTIYNEQFF
TRBV9	TRBJ2-5	-	TRBD2	TGTGCCAGCAGCTCCCGGGGGGACTCACAAGAGACCCAGTACTTC	CASSSRGDSQETQYF
TRBV4-3	TRBJ2-1	-	-	TGCGCCAGCAGCCAAGACTTCTACAATGAGCAGTTCTTC	CASSQDFYNEQFF
TRBV7-9	TRBJ2-3	many	TRBD2	TGTGCCAGCAGCTTATGGACGGCGGGAGCGCGGGCACGGACGCAGTATTTT	CASSLWTAGARARTQYF
TRBV7-2	TRBJ2-7	many	-	TGTGCCAGCAGCTCAGACTGGAACTCCTACGAGCAGTACTTC	CASSSDWNSYEQYF
TRBV24-1	TRBJ2-1	many	TRBD2	TGTGCCACCAGGGCCGGGGGGGGCGAGCAGTTCTTC	CATRAGGGEQFF
TRBV20-1	TRBJ2-7	medium-sized	-	TGCAGTGCTAGATTTTACCCCTACGAGCAGTACTTC	CSARFYPYEQYF
TRBV5-6	TRBJ2-7	-	-	TGTGCCAGCAGCTTTCGGGTGGACGAGCAGTACTTC	CASSFRVDEQYF
TRBV7-3	TRBJ2-5	many	TRBD2	TGTGCCAGCAGCTGGGGAGGGGAGCAAGAGACCCAGTACTTC	CASSWGGEQETQYF